This T cell receptor (beta chain) was profiled in a study of cytomegalovirus exposure and HLA in healthy donors. Turning to the study itself: According to later analysis, the same platform produced the 110 or so validation and 666 first-cohort repertoires.

V lost 9 bases, J lost 0 bases, and 11 bases stayed unmatched. Germline V gene lookup returns CDR1 SNHLY and CDR2 FYNNEI. The CDR3 loop spans 17 amino acids. TCRdb keeps only in-frame clones here, not all; method: immunoSEQ multiplex PCR. This sample has about 200,000 clones, with just over 85% found just once. Donors were drawn from the roughly 110-subject validation cohort, separate from the roughly 670-subject first cohort. Of note for this clone: What it binds is unknown.

Study-wide results and caveats: A list of 164 TCR beta chains associated with cytomegalovirus was given.

The V gene is TRBV2, the J gene TRBJ2-6, with 7 bases aligning to TRBD1. The sequenced material came from PBMCs. The source of this sequence is a woman aged 18-29 years in good health and CMV-seronegative. The CDR3 DNA follows: TGTGCCAGAACACTCAGAGGGGGCAGCTCTGGGGCCAACGTCCTGACTTTC. It yields the protein CARTLRGGSSGANVLTF. Full variable domain (rest looked up from reference TRBV2 and TRBJ2-6): EPEVTQTPSHQVTQMGQEVILRCVPISNHLYFYWYRQILGQKVEFLVSFYNNEISEKSEIFDDQFSVERPDGSNFTLKIRSTKLEDSAMYFCARTLRGGSSGANVLTFGAGSRLTVL.